These 15 T cell receptor beta chains share one sample of origin, sequenced in a study of T cell responses to AZD1222 COVID-19 vaccine. Libraries were prepared by immunoSEQ multiplex PCR; TCRdb keeps only in-frame clonotypes and omits some of them. Of approximately 80,000 clones listed, around 87% were seen once; the top ten hold under 25%. Sample: peripheral blood, taken on day 0 of AZD1222 vaccination. The receptor set was obtained from an adult in good health.

The CDR3 bases are TGTGCCAGCCTCTCCGGGACGAACACCGGGGAGCTGTTTTTT. It codes for CASLSGTNTGELFF. The J gene is TRBJ2-2, the V gene TRBV28; a weak D match, TRBD2 (5 bases). V was shortened by 8 bases and J by 0 bases, with 10 bases between the two germline ends. CDR3 size: 14 residues. The germline CDR1 and CDR2 sequences are MDHEN and SYDVKM.

The chain links TRBV4-1 to TRBJ2-3; 7 bases are a match to TRBD2. Looked up from germline, CDR1 is MGHRA and CDR2 is YSYEKL. Trimming at V came to 4 bases and at J to 6 bases, leaving 7 bases not matched to a gene. The CDR3 is 14 amino acids. CDR3 sequence (DNA): TGCGCCAGCAGCCGTGGACTAGTCGCCGATACGCAGTATTTT. Protein product: CASSRGLVADTQYF.

This rearrangement joins TRBV28 to TRBJ1-4; 8 positions match TRBD1. Germline V lookup: CDR1 MDHEN, CDR2 SYDVKM. The CDR3 length is 14 residues. V gave up 5 bases and J gave up 8 bases; unmatched junction bases: 7. As DNA, the CDR3 is TGTGCCAGCAGTGCCCCAGGGGGCGTCGAAAAACTGTTTTTT. Amino acids: CASSAPGGVEKLFF.

This chain uses TRBV2 with TRBJ1-4; D call uncertain. CDR1 is SNHLY and CDR2 is FYNNEI in the germline V gene. Trimming pared 5 bases from V and 4 bases from J, leaving 11 bases between. This CDR3 has 14 residues. The CDR3 DNA follows: TGTGCCAGCAGTTTACGCCAAGATAATGAAAAACTGTTTTTT. As protein: CASSLRQDNEKLFF.

The gene calls are TRBV4-1 and TRBJ1-5; D is ambiguous. The CDR3 runs to 17 residues. Deletions cut 0 bases from V and 1 base from J, with 13 bases between. Germline V CDR1 and CDR2: MGHRA, YSYEKL. CDR3: CASSQDLYEMSNQPQHF. In nucleotides, the CDR3 is TGCGCCAGCAGCCAAGATCTTTACGAGATGAGCAATCAGCCCCAGCATTTT.

The rearrangement links TRBV6-5 to TRBJ1-1; 9 bases line up with TRBD1. The germline CDR1 and CDR2 sequences are MNHEY and SVGAGI. V shed 6 bases, J shed 3 bases, and the junction held 5 bases outside the gene matches. The CDR3 runs 14 residues. CDR3 residues: CASRGDREDTEAFF. The CDR3 bases are TGTGCCAGCAGGGGGGACAGGGAGGACACTGAAGCTTTCTTT.

This sequence joins TRBV30 and TRBJ1-1; weak D call: TRBD1 (5 bases). The germline V gene encodes CDR1 GTSNPN and CDR2 SVGIG (reference sequence). CDR3 length: 13 amino acids. V lost 4 bases to trimming and J lost 8 bases, with 17 bases between them. CDR3 DNA sequence: TGTGCCTGGAACCTTGGACTGGGGGAAGAAGCTTTCTTT. Amino acids: CAWNLGLGEEAFF. The whole variable domain, remainder taken from reference TRBV30 and TRBJ1-1, is SQTIHQWPATLVQPVGSPLSLECTVEGTSNPNLYWYRQAAGRGLQLLFYSVGIGQISSEVPQNLSASRPQDRQFILSSKKLLLSDSGFYLCAWNLGLGEEAFFGQGTRLTVV.

A single count supports this clone. The chain uses TRBV7-2 and TRBJ2-1, with 11 nucleotides matching TRBD2. The germline V gene encodes CDR1 SGHTA and CDR2 FQGNSA. The CDR3 loop spans 17 amino acids. The trim removed 2 bases at V and 2 bases at J, leaving 5 bases unmatched. In DNA, the CDR3 is TGTGCCAGCAGCTTACGGGTGGGACTAGCGGCCTACAATGAGCAGTTCTTC. Translation: CASSLRVGLAAYNEQFF.

This clone was seen only once. The chain links TRBV2 to TRBJ1-5; maybe TRBD1 (6 bases). This CDR3 comprises 15 residues. With 8 bases removed from V and 0 bases from J, the gap between germline ends came to 14 bases. Germline values: CDR1 SNHLY, CDR2 FYNNEI. CDR3 bases: TGTGCCAGCCTCCGGGACAAATATAGCAATCAGCCCCAGCATTTT. Translated: CASLRDKYSNQPQHF.

A single count supports this clone. The J gene is TRBJ2-2, the V gene TRBV7-9; D gene uncertain. The germline V and J ends were trimmed by 7 bases and 1 base, with 16 bases remaining between them. Germline CDR1 reads SEHNR; CDR2 reads FQNEAQ (reference sequence). The CDR3 has 16 residues. The CDR3 is CASTFAGHLNTGELFF. CDR3 nucleotides: TGTGCCAGCACCTTTGCCGGGCACTTGAACACCGGGGAGCTGTTTTTT.

V and J are TRBV5-6 and TRBJ2-7; D possibly corresponds to TRBD1 (5 bases). V lost 4 bases, J lost 0 bases, and 11 bases lay in between. CDR1 and CDR2 from the germline V gene are SGHDT and YYEEEE. The CDR3 covers 14 residues. CDR3 in amino acids: CASSRQPPSYEQYF. DNA for the CDR3: TGTGCCAGCAGCCGACAGCCACCCTCCTACGAGCAGTACTTC.

This chain connects TRBV9 to TRBJ1-5; D gene uncertain. The germline V gene encodes CDR1 SGDLS and CDR2 YYNGEE. This CDR3 comprises 13 residues. Trimming took off 0 bases at V and 3 bases at J, with 4 bases between the two ends. The CDR3 DNA reads as TGTGCCAGCAGCGTAGGAGACAATCAGCCCCAGCATTTT. This translates into CASSVGDNQPQHF.

The rearrangement links TRBV11-3 to TRBJ2-5; perhaps TRBD1 as D (5 bases). Germline V gives CDR1 SGHNT, CDR2 YENEEA. The CDR3 consists of 13 residues. Trimming removed 5 bases at V and 5 bases at J, with 12 bases between. In DNA, the CDR3 is TGTGCCAGCAGCCCAGGGTGGGGCGAGACCCAGTACTTC. Translating gives CASSPGWGETQYF.

The chain has TRBV24-1 and TRBJ1-5; D call uncertain. Between the trimmed V and J ends, which lost 4 bases and 5 bases, there was a span of 5 bases. The length of the CDR3 is 12 residues. From germline, CDR1 is KGHDR and CDR2 SFDVKD. In DNA, the CDR3 is TGTGCCACCAGTGAGGGCCATCAGCCCCAGCATTTT. Protein: CATSEGHQPQHF.

This chain uses TRBV27 with TRBJ2-7; D may be TRBD1 (5 bases). CDR3 length: 13 residues. V was clipped by 3 bases and J by 6 bases, with 12 bases between them. Germline V gene lookup returns CDR1 MNHEY and CDR2 SMNVEV (reference sequence). DNA for the CDR3: TGTGCCAGCAGTTTTTCGTACAGGAGCGAGCAGTACTTC. Translating gives CASSFSYRSEQYF.